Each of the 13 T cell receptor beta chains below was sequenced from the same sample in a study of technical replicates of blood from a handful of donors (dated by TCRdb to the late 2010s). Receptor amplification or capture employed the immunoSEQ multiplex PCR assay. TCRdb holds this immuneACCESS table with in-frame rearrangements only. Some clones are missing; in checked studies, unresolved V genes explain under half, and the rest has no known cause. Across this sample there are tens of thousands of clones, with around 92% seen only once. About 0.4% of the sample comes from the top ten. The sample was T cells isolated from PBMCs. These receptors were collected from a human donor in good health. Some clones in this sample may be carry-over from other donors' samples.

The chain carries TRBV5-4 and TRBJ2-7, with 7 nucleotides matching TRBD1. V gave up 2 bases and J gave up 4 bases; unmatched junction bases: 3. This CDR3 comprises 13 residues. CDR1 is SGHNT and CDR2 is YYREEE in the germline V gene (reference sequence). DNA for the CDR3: TGTGCCAGCAGCTTACAGGGGAAATACGAGCAGTACTTC. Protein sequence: CASSLQGKYEQYF.

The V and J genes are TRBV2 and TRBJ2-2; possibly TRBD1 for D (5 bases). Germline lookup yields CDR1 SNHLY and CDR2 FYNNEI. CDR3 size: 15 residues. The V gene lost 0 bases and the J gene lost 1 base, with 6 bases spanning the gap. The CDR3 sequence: CASSEAGQNTGELFF. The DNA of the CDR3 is TGTGCCAGCAGTGAAGCAGGACAGAACACCGGGGAGCTGTTTTTT.

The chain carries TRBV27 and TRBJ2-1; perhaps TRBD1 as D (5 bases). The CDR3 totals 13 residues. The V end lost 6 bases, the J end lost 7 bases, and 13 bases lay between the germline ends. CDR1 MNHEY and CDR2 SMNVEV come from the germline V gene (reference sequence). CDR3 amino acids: CASSGIRGNEQFF. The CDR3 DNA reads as TGTGCCAGCAGCGGTATTAGGGGTAATGAGCAGTTCTTC.

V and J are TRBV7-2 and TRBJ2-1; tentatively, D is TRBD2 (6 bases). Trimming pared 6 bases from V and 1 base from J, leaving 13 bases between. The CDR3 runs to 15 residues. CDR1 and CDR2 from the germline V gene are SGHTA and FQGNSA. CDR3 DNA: TGTGCCAGCAGGGCTAGCGTAACGTCCTACAATGAGCAGTTCTTC. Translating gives CASRASVTSYNEQFF.

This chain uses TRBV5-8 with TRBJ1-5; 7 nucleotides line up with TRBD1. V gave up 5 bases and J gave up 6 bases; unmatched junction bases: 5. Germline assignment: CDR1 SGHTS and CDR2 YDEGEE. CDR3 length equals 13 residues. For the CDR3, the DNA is TGTGCCAGCAGAAGGACAGGCGCTCAGCCCCAGCATTTT. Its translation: CASRRTGAQPQHF.

The CDR3 DNA follows: TGTGCCAGCAGCTTAGCCACCACAGGGGCAGGTGAAAAACTGTTTTTT. As protein: CASSLATTGAGEKLFF. The chain couples TRBV7-2 to TRBJ1-4; 7 positions match TRBD1. Germline V lookup: CDR1 SGHTA, CDR2 FQGNSA. V was clipped by 0 bases and J by 7 bases; unmatched bases: 8. This CDR3 is 16 amino acids long.

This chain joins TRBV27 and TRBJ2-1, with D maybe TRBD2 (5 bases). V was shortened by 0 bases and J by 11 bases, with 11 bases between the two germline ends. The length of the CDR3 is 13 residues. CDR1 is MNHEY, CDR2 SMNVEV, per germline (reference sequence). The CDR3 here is CASSLSSGNKQFF. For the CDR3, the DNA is TGTGCCAGCAGTTTATCTTCCGGGAACAAGCAGTTCTTC.

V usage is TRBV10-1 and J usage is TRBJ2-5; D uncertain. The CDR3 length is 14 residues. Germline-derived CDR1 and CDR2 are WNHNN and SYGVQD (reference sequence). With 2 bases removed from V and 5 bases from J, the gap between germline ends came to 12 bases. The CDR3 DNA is TGCGCCAGCAGTGAGGGTGGGCTACTGGAGACCCAGTACTTC. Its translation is CASSEGGLLETQYF.

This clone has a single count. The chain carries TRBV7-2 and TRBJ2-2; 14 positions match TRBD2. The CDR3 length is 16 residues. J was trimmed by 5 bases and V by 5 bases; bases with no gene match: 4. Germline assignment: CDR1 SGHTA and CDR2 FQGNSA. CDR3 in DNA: TGTGCCAGCAGCACCGGGACTAGCGGGAGTACCGGGGAGCTGTTTTTT. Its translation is CASSTGTSGSTGELFF.

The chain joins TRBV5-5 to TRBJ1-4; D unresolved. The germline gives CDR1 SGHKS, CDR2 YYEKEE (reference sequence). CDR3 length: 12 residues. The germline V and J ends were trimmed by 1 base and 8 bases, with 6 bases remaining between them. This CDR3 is CASSLFREKLFF. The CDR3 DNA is TGTGCCAGCAGCTTGTTCAGGGAAAAACTGTTTTTT.

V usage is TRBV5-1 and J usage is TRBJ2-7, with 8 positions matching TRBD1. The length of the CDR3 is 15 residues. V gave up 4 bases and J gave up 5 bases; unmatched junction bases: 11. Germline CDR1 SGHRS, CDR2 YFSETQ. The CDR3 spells CASSKLSGQVDEQYF. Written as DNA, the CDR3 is TGCGCCAGCAGCAAACTTTCGGGACAGGTGGACGAGCAGTACTTC.

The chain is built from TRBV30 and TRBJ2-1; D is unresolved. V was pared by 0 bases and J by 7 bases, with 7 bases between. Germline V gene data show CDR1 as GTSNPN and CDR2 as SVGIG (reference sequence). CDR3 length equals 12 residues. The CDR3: CAWSVRWNEQFF. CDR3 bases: TGTGCCTGGAGTGTGAGGTGGAATGAGCAGTTCTTC.

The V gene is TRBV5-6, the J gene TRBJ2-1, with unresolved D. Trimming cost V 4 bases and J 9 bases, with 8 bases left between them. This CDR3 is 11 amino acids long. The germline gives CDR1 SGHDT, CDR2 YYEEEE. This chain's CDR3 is CASSIRIEQFF. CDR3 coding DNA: TGTGCCAGCAGCATTAGAATTGAGCAGTTCTTC.